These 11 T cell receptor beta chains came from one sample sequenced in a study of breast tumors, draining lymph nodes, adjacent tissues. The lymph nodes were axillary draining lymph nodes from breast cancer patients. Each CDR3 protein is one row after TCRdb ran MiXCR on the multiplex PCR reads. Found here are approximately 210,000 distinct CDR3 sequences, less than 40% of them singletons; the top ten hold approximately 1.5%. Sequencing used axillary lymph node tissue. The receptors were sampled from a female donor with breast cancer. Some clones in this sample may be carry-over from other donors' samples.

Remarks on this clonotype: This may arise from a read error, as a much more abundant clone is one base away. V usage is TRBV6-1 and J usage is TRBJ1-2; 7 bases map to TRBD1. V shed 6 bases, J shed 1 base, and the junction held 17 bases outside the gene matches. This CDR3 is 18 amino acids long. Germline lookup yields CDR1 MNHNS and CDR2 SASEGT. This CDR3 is CASSRFAGQYRGNYGYTF. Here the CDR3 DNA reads TGTGCCAGCAGCAGATTCGCGGGACAGTATCGCGGTAACTATGGCTACACCTTC.

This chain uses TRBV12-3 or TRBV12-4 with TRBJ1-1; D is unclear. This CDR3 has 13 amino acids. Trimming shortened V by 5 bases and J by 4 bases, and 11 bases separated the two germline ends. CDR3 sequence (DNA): TGTGCCAGCAGTCTCCCCCCGGGCACTGAAGCTTTCTTT. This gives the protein CASSLPPGTEAFF.

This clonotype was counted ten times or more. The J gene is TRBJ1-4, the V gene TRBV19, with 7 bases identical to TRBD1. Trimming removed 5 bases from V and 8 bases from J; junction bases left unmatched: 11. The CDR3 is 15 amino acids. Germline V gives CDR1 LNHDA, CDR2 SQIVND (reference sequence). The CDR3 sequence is CASSPLGQAREKLFF. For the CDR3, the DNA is TGTGCCAGTAGTCCCCTCGGACAGGCACGGGAAAAACTGTTTTTT.

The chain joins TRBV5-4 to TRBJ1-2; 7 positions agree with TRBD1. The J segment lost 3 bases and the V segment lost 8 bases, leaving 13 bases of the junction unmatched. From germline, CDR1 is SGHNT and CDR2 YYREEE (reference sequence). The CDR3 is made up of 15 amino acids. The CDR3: CASSAQQGIYYGYTF. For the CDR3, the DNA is TGTGCCAGTAGTGCCCAACAGGGGATCTACTATGGCTACACCTTC.

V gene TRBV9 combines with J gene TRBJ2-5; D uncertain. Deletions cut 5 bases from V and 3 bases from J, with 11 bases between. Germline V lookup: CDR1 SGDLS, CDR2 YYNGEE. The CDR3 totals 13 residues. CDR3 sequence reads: CASSLEAEETQYF. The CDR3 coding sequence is TGTGCCAGCAGTCTAGAGGCGGAAGAGACCCAGTACTTC.

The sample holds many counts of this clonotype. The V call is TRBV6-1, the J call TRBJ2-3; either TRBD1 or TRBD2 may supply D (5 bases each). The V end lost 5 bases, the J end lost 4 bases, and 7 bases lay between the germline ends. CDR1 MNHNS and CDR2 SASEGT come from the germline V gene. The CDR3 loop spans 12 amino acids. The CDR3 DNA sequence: TGTGCCAGCAGTAGGGGAGCAGATACGCAGTATTTT. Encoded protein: CASSRGADTQYF.

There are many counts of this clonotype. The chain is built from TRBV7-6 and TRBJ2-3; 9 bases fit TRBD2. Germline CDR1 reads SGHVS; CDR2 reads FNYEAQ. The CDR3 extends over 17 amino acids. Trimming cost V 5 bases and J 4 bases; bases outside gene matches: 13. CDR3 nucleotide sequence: TGTGCCAGCAGCGCCCAAGGGGCTAGCGGGATATCAGATACGCAGTATTTT. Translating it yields CASSAQGASGISDTQYF.

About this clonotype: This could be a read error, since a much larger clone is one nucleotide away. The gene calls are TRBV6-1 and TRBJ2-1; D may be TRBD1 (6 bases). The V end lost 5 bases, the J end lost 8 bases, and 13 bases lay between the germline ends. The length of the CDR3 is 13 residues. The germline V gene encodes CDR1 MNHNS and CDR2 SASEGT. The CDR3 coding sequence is TGTGCCAGCAGTCCAGTACAGGGAGATGAGCAGTTCTTC. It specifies CASSPVQGDEQFF.

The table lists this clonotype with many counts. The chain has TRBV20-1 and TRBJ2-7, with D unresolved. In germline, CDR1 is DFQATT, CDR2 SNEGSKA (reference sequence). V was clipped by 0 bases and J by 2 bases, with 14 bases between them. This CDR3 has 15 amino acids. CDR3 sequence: CSARDPGGRTYEQYF. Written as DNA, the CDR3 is TGCAGTGCTAGAGATCCCGGCGGACGGACCTACGAGCAGTACTTC.

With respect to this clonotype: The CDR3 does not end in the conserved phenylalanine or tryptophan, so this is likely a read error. CDR3 loop: CASTASSYNEQFS. CDR3 sequence (DNA): TGTGCCAGCACTGCGAGCTCCTACAATGAGCAGTTCTCC. V is TRBV6-1 and J is TRBJ2-1; D is ambiguous. Trimming took 7 bases from V and 0 from J, leaving 7 bases between them. Germline V gene sequence: CDR1 MNHNS, CDR2 SASEGT. The CDR3 length is 13 residues.

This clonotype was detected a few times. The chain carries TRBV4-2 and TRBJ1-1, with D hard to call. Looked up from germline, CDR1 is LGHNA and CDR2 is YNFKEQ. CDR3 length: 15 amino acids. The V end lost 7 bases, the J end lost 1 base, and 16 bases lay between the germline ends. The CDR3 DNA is TGTGCCAGCACCGCTAGTCCCACCGGGAACACTGAAGCTTTCTTT. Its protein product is CASTASPTGNTEAFF.